Presented here are 28 T cell receptor beta chains from one specimen sequenced in a study of T cell repertoires in ileal Crohn's disease. Method: immunoSEQ multiplex PCR; TCRdb's copy keeps in-frame clones and lacks some. This table holds 8,200 or so clones, 60% to 80% found once. The specimen was ileal tissue. Receptors were obtained from an adult with Crohn's disease.

The chain carries TRBV30 and TRBJ2-7, with D maybe TRBD1 (5 bases). The CDR3 length is 15 residues. The V end lost 4 bases, the J end lost 2 bases, and 18 bases lay between the germline ends. The germline V gene encodes CDR1 GTSNPN and CDR2 SVGIG (reference sequence). The CDR3: CAWNSVTDITYEQYF. In DNA form, the CDR3 reads TGTGCCTGGAATTCTGTGACAGACATAACCTACGAGCAGTACTTC.

V is TRBV2 and J is TRBJ2-3; D may be TRBD1 (6 bases). This CDR3 has 14 amino acids. The V end was cut by 2 bases, the J end by 4 bases, with 10 bases between. Looked up from germline, CDR1 is SNHLY and CDR2 is FYNNEI. The CDR3 DNA follows: TGTGCCAGCAGTGAAATCAGGGGTGCAGATACGCAGTATTTT. Translation: CASSEIRGADTQYF.

This chain joins TRBV10-3 and TRBJ1-6; 8 bases align to TRBD1. V was clipped by 8 bases and J by 6 bases; unmatched bases: 6. Per germline, CDR1 ENHRY and CDR2 SYGVKD. The length of the CDR3 is 14 residues. Here the CDR3 reads CAICPGQGNSPLHF. The CDR3, as DNA: TGTGCCATCTGCCCCGGACAGGGTAATTCACCCCTCCACTTT.

The chain recombines TRBV5-1 with TRBJ2-5; 10 nucleotides line up with TRBD2. CDR1 and CDR2 from the germline V gene are SGHRS and YFSETQ. CDR3 length: 16 amino acids. The trim removed 1 base at V and 2 bases at J, leaving 5 bases unmatched. CDR3 loop: CASSLIPSGGQETQYF. The CDR3 DNA follows: TGCGCCAGCAGCTTGATCCCTAGCGGGGGACAAGAGACCCAGTACTTC. Full variable domain (rest looked up from reference TRBV5-1 and TRBJ2-5): KAGVTQTPRYLIKTRGQQVTLSCSPISGHRSVSWYQQTPGQGLQFLFEYFSETQRNKGNFPGRFSGRQFSNSRSEMNVSTLELGDSALYLCASSLIPSGGQETQYFGPGTRLLVL.

In its sample, this clone was seen once. The gene calls are TRBV19 and TRBJ1-2, with unresolved D. Germline V gene data show CDR1 as LNHDA and CDR2 as SQIVND (reference sequence). The V gene lost 5 bases and the J gene lost 8 bases, with 12 bases spanning the gap. The CDR3 spans 12 residues. The CDR3, as DNA: TGTGCCAGTAGTGAGGCCCCAAGGGGCTACACCTTC. It yields the protein CASSEAPRGYTF.

The count of this clone is one. This rearrangement joins TRBV4-2 to TRBJ1-3; 9 positions agree with TRBD1. V gave up 0 bases and J gave up 1 base; unmatched junction bases: 4. This CDR3 comprises 17 residues. Germline V gene data show CDR1 as LGHNA and CDR2 as YNFKEQ. The chain's CDR3 is CASSQELTGGSGNTIYF. CDR3 nucleotides: TGTGCCAGCAGCCAAGAATTGACAGGGGGTTCTGGAAACACCATATATTTT.

The chain is built from TRBV6-4 and TRBJ2-5; TRBD1 might be the D (6 bases). The CDR3 is 16 residues long. Germline assignment: CDR1 MRHNA and CDR2 SNTAGT. Trimming removed 0 bases from V and 3 bases from J, with 14 bases in between. CDR3 protein: CASSDSTRTVKETQYF. CDR3 DNA: TGTGCCAGCAGTGACTCTACGAGGACAGTAAAAGAGACCCAGTACTTC.

The chain combines TRBV30 with TRBJ2-3; 10 nucleotides match TRBD2. The V segment lost 5 bases and the J segment 5 bases; nucleotides outside the gene matches: 7. Per germline, CDR1 GTSNPN and CDR2 SVGIG (reference sequence). CDR3 size: 14 residues. The CDR3, as DNA: TGTGCCTGGCGAGCGGGGGGGCCTTTAGATACGCAGTATTTT. Its protein product is CAWRAGGPLDTQYF. Complete variable domain (other parts from reference TRBV30 and TRBJ2-3): SQTIHQWPATLVQPVGSPLSLECTVEGTSNPNLYWYRQAAGRGLQLLFYSVGIGQISSEVPQNLSASRPQDRQFILSSKKLLLSDSGFYLCAWRAGGPLDTQYFGPGTRLTVL.

This chain uses TRBV5-5 with TRBJ2-1; possible D gene TRBD1, 5 bases. The CDR3 is made up of 15 amino acids. Trimming stripped 0 bases from V and 7 bases from J, with 14 bases between. CDR1 is SGHKS, CDR2 YYEKEE, per germline (reference sequence). The CDR3: CASSLDRPLWNEQFF. The CDR3 DNA follows: TGTGCCAGCAGCTTGGACAGGCCGCTATGGAATGAGCAGTTCTTC.

The J gene is TRBJ1-2, the V gene TRBV19, with 9 bases that match TRBD1. The CDR3 sequence is 14 residues long. V lost 7 bases, J lost 7 bases, and 10 bases stayed unmatched. Germline V gives CDR1 LNHDA, CDR2 SQIVND (reference sequence). CDR3 loop: CASTPGQGFGGYTF. In DNA form, the CDR3 reads TGTGCCAGTACGCCGGGACAGGGATTTGGTGGCTACACCTTC.

The chain carries TRBV29-1 and TRBJ1-1; 7 bases fit TRBD1. Germline values: CDR1 SQVTM, CDR2 ANQGSEA. J was trimmed by 3 bases and V by 6 bases; bases with no gene match: 7. This CDR3 comprises 13 residues. CDR3 in DNA: TGCAGCGTGGGATACGGGACAGACACTGAAGCTTTCTTT. Amino acids: CSVGYGTDTEAFF.

The rearrangement links TRBV6-1 to TRBJ2-7, with 9 nucleotides matching TRBD1. CDR1 MNHNS and CDR2 SASEGT come from the germline V gene. There are 16 residues in the CDR3. With 3 bases clipped from V and 2 bases from J, the junction kept 8 bases outside the gene matches. The CDR3 is CASSELGTGPPYEQYF. The CDR3 DNA reads TGTGCCAGCAGTGAGTTGGGGACAGGGCCCCCCTACGAGCAGTACTTC.

The J gene is TRBJ2-1, the V gene TRBV5-1; 7 positions agree with TRBD1. Germline V gene data show CDR1 as SGHRS and CDR2 as YFSETQ. V lost 4 bases and J lost 7; bases outside the gene matches: 5. CDR3 size: 13 residues. CDR3 residues: CASSLDRTNEQFF. CDR3 in DNA: TGCGCCAGCAGCCTGGACAGGACGAATGAGCAGTTCTTC.

V is TRBV6-5 and J is TRBJ2-7, with TRBD1 identical over 8 bases. The V gene's germline CDR1 is MNHEY and CDR2 SVGAGI. The V segment lost 6 bases and the J segment 1 base; nucleotides outside the gene matches: 5. The CDR3 has 14 residues. In DNA form, the CDR3 reads TGTGCCAGCAGAGACAGGGGAAGATCCTACGAGCAGTACTTC. It translates to CASRDRGRSYEQYF.

This clone was counted once. A read error may be the cause here, since a much bigger clone is one base away. Additional DNA sequences in this sample encode the identical CDR3. This rearrangement joins TRBV7-2 to TRBJ2-7, with D unclear. CDR3 size: 11 residues. Germline CDR1 reads SGHTA; CDR2 reads FQGNSA. Trimming cost V 2 bases and J 4 bases, with 3 bases left between them. CDR3 sequence (DNA): TGTGCCAGCAGCTTACGTTACGAGCAGTACTTC. This sequence encodes CASSLRYEQYF.

This clone was observed a handful of times. CDR3 DNA sequence: TGTGCCAGCAGCTTGGGCAGGGGCCCTTTCTCTGGAAACACCATATATTTT. As protein: CASSLGRGPFSGNTIYF. The chain carries TRBV5-6 and TRBJ1-3; D possibly corresponds to TRBD1 (6 bases). V shed 0 bases and J shed 0 bases, with 13 bases lying between them. The CDR3 runs 17 residues. CDR1 SGHDT and CDR2 YYEEEE come from the germline V gene. Using reference TRBV5-6 and TRBJ1-3 for the parts outside the CDR3, the full variable domain is DAGVTQSPTHLIKTRGQQVTLRCSPKSGHDTVSWYQQALGQGPQFIFQYYEEEERQRGNFPDRFSGHQFPNYSSELNVNALLLGDSALYLCASSLGRGPFSGNTIYFGEGSWLTVV.

The chain recombines TRBV4-3 with TRBJ2-1, with 7 bases matching TRBD1. V gave up 4 bases and J gave up 5 bases; unmatched junction bases: 8. This CDR3 contains 15 residues. Germline CDR1 reads LGHNA; CDR2 reads YSLEER. CDR3 region: CASSPTTGLHNEQFF. In DNA form, the CDR3 reads TGCGCCAGCAGCCCGACGACAGGGTTACACAATGAGCAGTTCTTC.

J is TRBJ1-2 and V is TRBV4-1; 10 bases map to TRBD1. The CDR3 spans 17 residues. In germline, CDR1 is MGHRA, CDR2 YSYEKL. Trimming took 0 bases from V and 4 from J; bases not matched to a gene: 8. The CDR3 sequence: CASSQDRTGGSLYGYTF. The CDR3 DNA reads as TGCGCCAGCAGCCAAGATCGGACAGGGGGTTCCCTCTATGGCTACACCTTC.

This clone was found a few times. The rearrangement uses TRBV15 and TRBJ1-5; 9 positions match TRBD1. Germline CDR1 reads LNHNV; CDR2 reads YYDKDF (reference sequence). V lost 5 bases, J lost 0 bases, and 2 bases stayed unmatched. This CDR3 spans 15 amino acids. CDR3 protein: CATSPTGGSNQPQHF. CDR3 in DNA: TGTGCCACCAGCCCGACAGGGGGTAGCAATCAGCCCCAGCATTTT.

This chain uses TRBV5-4 with TRBJ1-1; 10 bases agree with TRBD1. With V trimmed by 4 bases and J by 10 bases, 10 bases remained unmatched. The germline V gene has CDR1 SGHNT and CDR2 YYREEE (reference sequence). This CDR3 region has 14 residues. The CDR3 DNA follows: TGTGCCAGCAGCCTCGGACAGGGGGAGGGTAGAGCTTTCTTT. Protein: CASSLGQGEGRAFF.

The chain links TRBV2 to TRBJ2-7; TRBD1 might be the D (6 bases). Germline loops: CDR1 SNHLY, CDR2 FYNNEI. V was shortened by 0 bases and J by 1 base, with 16 bases between the two germline ends. CDR3 size: 17 residues. CDR3 in DNA: TGTGCCAGCAGTGAAGCGCTTATTGACAGGAATTCCTACGAGCAGTACTTC. This gives the protein CASSEALIDRNSYEQYF.

The chain is built from TRBV18 and TRBJ2-7; D might be TRBD2 (6 bases). Trimming pared 2 bases from V and 2 bases from J, leaving 16 bases between. The CDR3 is made up of 16 amino acids. Germline V CDR1 and CDR2: KGHSH, LQKENI. The CDR3 region is CASSPTKPGLTYEQYF. The CDR3 DNA sequence: TGTGCCAGCTCACCAACCAAACCGGGACTGACCTACGAGCAGTACTTC. The whole variable domain, filled in from reference TRBV18 and TRBJ2-7, reads NAGVMQNPRHLVRRRGQEARLRCSPMKGHSHVYWYRQLPEEGLKFMVYLQKENIIDESGMPKERFSAEFPKEGPSILRIQQVVRGDSAAYFCASSPTKPGLTYEQYFGPGTRLTVT.

Details on this clone: At the DNA level, this CDR3 is encoded by other sequences in the same sample as well. This chain uses TRBV4-3 with TRBJ2-7, with D hard to call. CDR1 and CDR2 from the germline V gene are LGHNA and YSLEER. The V gene lost 4 bases and the J gene lost 4 bases, with 11 bases spanning the gap. The CDR3 loop spans 13 amino acids. CDR3 region: CASSRTSGYEQYF. In DNA form, the CDR3 reads TGCGCCAGCAGCCGAACATCGGGTTACGAGCAGTACTTC.

The gene calls are TRBV18 and TRBJ2-1; TRBD2 aligns across 10 bases. The CDR3 runs 14 residues. In germline, CDR1 is KGHSH, CDR2 LQKENI. J gave up 5 bases and V 3 bases, and 1 base lay outside the gene matches. CDR3 sequence: CASSPGTSDNEQFF. The CDR3 nucleotides are TGTGCCAGCTCACCCGGGACTAGCGACAATGAGCAGTTCTTC.

This sequence joins TRBV11-2 and TRBJ2-5; 7 positions agree with TRBD2. After removal of 5 bases from V and 5 bases from J, the junction contained 8 bases not matched to a gene. The germline gives CDR1 SGHAT, CDR2 FQNNGV. The CDR3 covers 14 residues. In DNA, the CDR3 is TGTGCCAGCAGCACCAGGCGGGGGTGGGAGACCCAGTACTTC. This translates into CASSTRRGWETQYF.

This clone was recorded a few times. The chain recombines TRBV28 with TRBJ2-7; 10 bases line up with TRBD2. Trimming removed 6 bases from V and 2 bases from J; junction bases left unmatched: 4. The CDR3 sequence is 14 residues long. Per the germline V gene, CDR1 is MDHEN and CDR2 is SYDVKM. This CDR3 is CASRAGTSAYEQYF. The CDR3 DNA sequence: TGTGCCAGCAGGGCCGGGACTAGCGCCTACGAGCAGTACTTC.

This sequence joins TRBV11-1 and TRBJ2-7; a weak D match, TRBD1 (6 bases). CDR3 length: 14 residues. Germline values: CDR1 SGHAT, CDR2 FQDESV (reference sequence). Trimming pared 4 bases from V and 5 bases from J, leaving 15 bases between. CDR3 loop: CASSSAQGMDEQYF. The CDR3 bases are TGTGCCAGCAGCTCGGCACAGGGCATGGACGAGCAGTACTTC.

The CDR3 spells CASRTGTLEETQYF. CDR3 DNA sequence: TGTGCCAGCAGGACCGGGACACTCGAAGAGACCCAGTACTTC. The V and J genes are TRBV5-4 and TRBJ2-5, with D perhaps TRBD1 (6 bases). Germline lookup yields CDR1 SGHNT and CDR2 YYREEE (reference sequence). Trimming took 5 bases from V and 3 from J, leaving 14 bases between them. The CDR3 has 14 amino acids.